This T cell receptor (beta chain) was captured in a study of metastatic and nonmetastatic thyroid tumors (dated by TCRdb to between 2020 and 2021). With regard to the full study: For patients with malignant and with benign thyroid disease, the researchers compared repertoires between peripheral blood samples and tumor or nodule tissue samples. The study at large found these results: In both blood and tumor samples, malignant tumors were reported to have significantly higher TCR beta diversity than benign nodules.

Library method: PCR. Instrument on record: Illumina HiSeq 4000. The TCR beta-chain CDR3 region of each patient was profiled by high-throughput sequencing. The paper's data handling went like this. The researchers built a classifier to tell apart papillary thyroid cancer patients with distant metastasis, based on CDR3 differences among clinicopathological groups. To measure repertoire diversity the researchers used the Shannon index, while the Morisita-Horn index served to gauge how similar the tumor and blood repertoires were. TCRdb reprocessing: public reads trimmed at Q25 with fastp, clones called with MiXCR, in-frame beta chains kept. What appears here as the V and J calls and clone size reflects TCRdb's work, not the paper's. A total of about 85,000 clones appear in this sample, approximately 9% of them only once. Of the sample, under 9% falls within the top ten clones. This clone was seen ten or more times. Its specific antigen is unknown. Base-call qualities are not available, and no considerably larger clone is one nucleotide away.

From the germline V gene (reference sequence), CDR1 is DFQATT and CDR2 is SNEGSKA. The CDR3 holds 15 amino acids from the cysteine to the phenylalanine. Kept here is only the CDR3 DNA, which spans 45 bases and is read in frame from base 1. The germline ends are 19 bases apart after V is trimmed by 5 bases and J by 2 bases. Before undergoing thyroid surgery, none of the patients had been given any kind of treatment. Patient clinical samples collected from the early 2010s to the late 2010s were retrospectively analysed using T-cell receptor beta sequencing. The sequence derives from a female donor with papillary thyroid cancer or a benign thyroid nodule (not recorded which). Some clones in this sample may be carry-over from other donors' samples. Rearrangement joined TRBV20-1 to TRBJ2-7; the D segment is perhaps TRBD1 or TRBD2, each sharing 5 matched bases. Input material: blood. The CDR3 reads CSAPRFGTDTYEQYF. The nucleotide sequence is TGCAGTGCTCCTAGGTTCGGGACGGACACCTACGAGCAGTACTTC.